One and the same sample provided the 27 T cell receptor beta chains below, sequenced in a study of Ad26.COV2.S vaccination and SARS-CoV-2 variants. Assay used: immunoSEQ multiplex PCR; TCRdb lists only in-frame clones, some missing. The sample holds roughly 700,000 clones, roughly 90% seen once. Treatment noted: roughly 20 received Ad26.COV2.S at low or high dose, single or two shots; a few received placebo; per-sample allocation not given. Collection of the samples took place on day 63 after the first injection of vaccine or placebo. The sample was peripheral blood, taken in a trial of Ad26.COV2.S vaccine versus placebo. The receptors originated from a person aged 18-60 years who received the Ad26.COV2.S COVID-19 vaccine or a placebo.

The CDR3 sequence is CASSRQQGYVVYEQFF. The CDR3 bases are TGTGCCAGTAGCCGGCAACAGGGCTATGTGGTCTATGAGCAGTTCTTC. The chain combines TRBV19 with TRBJ2-1; D might be TRBD1 (6 bases). The CDR3 spans 16 residues. Germline V CDR1 and CDR2: LNHDA, SQIVND (reference sequence). Trimming removed 6 bases from V and 8 bases from J, with 23 bases in between.

V and J are TRBV9 and TRBJ1-6, with D perhaps TRBD1 (6 bases). Per the germline V gene, CDR1 is SGDLS and CDR2 is YYNGEE. CDR3 length equals 13 residues. The germline V and J ends were trimmed by 4 bases and 10 bases, with 12 bases remaining between them. The CDR3 DNA reads TGTGCCAGCAGCTTCTCACAGGGATCACCCCTCCACTTT. The encoded protein is CASSFSQGSPLHF.

V usage is TRBV7-2 and J usage is TRBJ1-1, with 8 bases lining up with TRBD1. The germline gives CDR1 SGHTA, CDR2 FQGNSA. CDR3 length: 14 amino acids. The J segment lost 5 bases and the V segment lost 5 bases, leaving 7 bases of the junction unmatched. The CDR3 region has the DNA TGTGCCAGCAGCCCGGACAGGGTGGTAACTGAAGCTTTCTTT. This sequence encodes CASSPDRVVTEAFF.

The chain carries TRBV7-8 and TRBJ2-3, with TRBD2 matching 14 bases. CDR3 size: 17 residues. Per the germline V gene, CDR1 is SGHVS and CDR2 is FQNEAQ. Losses at the gene ends were 5 bases for V and 1 base for J; bases not matched to a gene: 5. The CDR3 reads CASSPGTSGGRTDTQYF. CDR3 sequence (DNA): TGTGCCAGCAGCCCCGGGACTAGCGGGGGACGCACAGATACGCAGTATTTT.

The chain uses TRBV7-8 and TRBJ2-3, with 8 bases identical to TRBD1. The CDR3 has 16 residues. V trimming: 1 base; J trimming: 0 bases; junction bases outside the gene matches: 3. Germline V CDR1 and CDR2: SGHVS, FQNEAQ. CDR3 loop: CASSLGTGSSTDTQYF. The CDR3 nucleotides read TGTGCCAGCAGCTTAGGGACAGGGTCAAGCACAGATACGCAGTATTTT.

The chain combines TRBV5-6 with TRBJ1-1; 7 nucleotides line up with TRBD1. After removal of 0 bases from V and 1 base from J, the junction contained 3 bases not matched to a gene. The germline CDR1 and CDR2 sequences are SGHDT and YYEEEE. The CDR3 extends over 15 amino acids. The DNA for the CDR3 is TGTGCCAGCAGCTTGGCCCCAGGGGGGAACACTGAAGCTTTCTTT. Its translation: CASSLAPGGNTEAFF. The full variable domain, rest sourced from reference TRBV5-6 and TRBJ1-1, is DAGVTQSPTHLIKTRGQQVTLRCSPKSGHDTVSWYQQALGQGPQFIFQYYEEEERQRGNFPDRFSGHQFPNYSSELNVNALLLGDSALYLCASSLAPGGNTEAFFGQGTRLTVV.

The chain recombines TRBV30 with TRBJ2-5; tentative D call: TRBD2 (7 bases). The CDR3 length is 12 residues. V was trimmed by 4 bases and J by 5 bases, leaving 11 bases between them. The germline V gene has CDR1 GTSNPN and CDR2 SVGIG (reference sequence). CDR3 amino acids: CAWTGGAETQYF. For the CDR3, the DNA is TGTGCCTGGACTGGGGGGGCCGAGACCCAGTACTTC.

The chain combines TRBV6-5 with TRBJ1-5; D unclear. V was pared by 5 bases and J by 5 bases, with 7 bases between. The V gene's germline CDR1 is MNHEY and CDR2 SVGAGI. The CDR3 has 12 amino acids. CDR3 region: CASSRSYQPQHF. CDR3 DNA sequence: TGTGCCAGCAGTAGGAGCTATCAGCCCCAGCATTTT.

In this sample, this clone turned up a few times. The chain combines TRBV9 with TRBJ1-1; perhaps TRBD1 as D (5 bases). The germline V gene encodes CDR1 SGDLS and CDR2 YYNGEE. CDR3 size: 15 residues. V was shortened by 0 bases and J by 0 bases, with 9 bases between the two germline ends. CDR3 DNA: TGTGCCAGCAGCGTAGGGGGCAGCATGAACACTGAAGCTTTCTTT. As protein: CASSVGGSMNTEAFF.

The rearrangement joins TRBV6-1 to TRBJ1-5; the D is unclear. The CDR3 loop spans 12 amino acids. V lost 3 bases and J 6 bases, leaving 6 bases between the germline ends. Germline loops: CDR1 MNHNS, CDR2 SASEGT. CDR3 amino acids: CASSDPLQPQHF. The CDR3 coding sequence is TGTGCCAGCAGTGACCCTCTTCAGCCCCAGCATTTT.

V gene TRBV7-6 combines with J gene TRBJ2-3; D is ambiguous. V gave up 4 bases and J gave up 2 bases, with 13 bases separating them. This CDR3 has 15 residues. Germline V CDR1 and CDR2: SGHVS, FNYEAQ. In DNA form, the CDR3 reads TGTGCCAGCAGCTCCCACGGCGGTTACACAGATACGCAGTATTTT. It translates to CASSSHGGYTDTQYF.

The V gene is TRBV29-1, the J gene TRBJ2-1; the D call may be TRBD1 or TRBD2 (5 bases each). Germline V lookup: CDR1 SQVTM, CDR2 ANQGSEA. With 4 bases removed from V and 11 bases from J, the gap between germline ends came to 15 bases. The CDR3 consists of 12 residues. CDR3 sequence (DNA): TGCAGCGTTGTACCAAGGGACCTCAAGCAGTTCTTC. It specifies CSVVPRDLKQFF.

The chain joins TRBV5-6 to TRBJ2-7; 9 bases are shared with TRBD1. J lost 3 bases, V lost 5 bases, and 18 bases had no gene match. Germline CDR1 is SGHDT and CDR2 is YYEEEE. This CDR3 region has 18 residues. CDR3 sequence (DNA): TGTGCCAGCAGTTCCGGGACAGGGAACCCTATTAAGCTCTACGAGCAGTACTTC. Its protein is CASSSGTGNPIKLYEQYF.

The V call is TRBV6-6, the J call TRBJ2-7; the match to TRBD2 covers 9 bases. V gave up 4 bases and J gave up 4 bases; unmatched junction bases: 2. There are 13 residues in the CDR3. Germline V lookup: CDR1 MNHNY, CDR2 SVGAGI (reference sequence). The CDR3 DNA reads TGTGCCAGCAGTTTAGCGGGAGATTACGAGCAGTACTTC. It translates to CASSLAGDYEQYF.

This sequence joins TRBV7-2 and TRBJ2-1; 9 bases map to TRBD1. Trimming cost V 5 bases and J 1 base; bases outside gene matches: 3. The CDR3 has 15 residues. Germline V gene sequence: CDR1 SGHTA, CDR2 FQGNSA. For the CDR3, the DNA is TGTGCCAGCAGCCAGGACAGGGGATCCTACAATGAGCAGTTCTTC. This gives the protein CASSQDRGSYNEQFF.

The V call is TRBV11-2, the J call TRBJ2-1, with 11 bases aligning to TRBD1. Unmatched junction bases numbered 11, after V lost 3 bases and J lost 7 bases. Germline V gives CDR1 SGHAT, CDR2 FQNNGV. The CDR3 covers 17 residues. CDR3 nucleotides: TGTGCCAGCAGCTTCGTCGCCGGGACAGGGGGGACGAATGAGCAGTTCTTC. It translates to CASSFVAGTGGTNEQFF.

V is TRBV30 and J is TRBJ2-1, with a weak D call TRBD2 (5 bases). The CDR3 covers 14 residues. V was trimmed by 4 bases and J by 5 bases, leaving 15 bases between them. Germline CDR1 is GTSNPN and CDR2 is SVGIG (reference sequence). CDR3 DNA: TGTGCCTGGAACCTCCGGTTGAGGGACAATGAGCAGTTCTTC. Translating gives CAWNLRLRDNEQFF.

This sequence joins TRBV27 and TRBJ1-4, with 7 bases identical to TRBD1. The CDR3 covers 15 residues. V gave up 4 bases and J gave up 2 bases; unmatched junction bases: 4. The germline CDR1 and CDR2 sequences are MNHEY and SMNVEV (reference sequence). CDR3 in DNA: TGTGCCAGCAGTTCCGGGACAGTTACTAATGAAAAACTGTTTTTT. Translation gives CASSSGTVTNEKLFF.

The chain uses TRBV18 and TRBJ1-5, with 7 bases fitting TRBD1. The CDR3 extends over 14 amino acids. The J segment lost 5 bases and the V segment lost 6 bases, leaving 7 bases of the junction unmatched. Germline V lookup: CDR1 KGHSH, CDR2 LQKENI. CDR3 residues: CASSRKDRDQPQHF. DNA of the CDR3: TGTGCCAGCTCTCGAAAAGACAGGGATCAGCCCCAGCATTTT.

In DNA form, the CDR3 reads TGTGCCAGCAGCCCGTCCCGGGACAGGGCCAATGAGCAGTTCTTC. Translation: CASSPSRDRANEQFF. The V call is TRBV3-1 (or the pseudogene TRBV3-2), the J call TRBJ2-1; 9 nucleotides match TRBD1. V lost 4 bases and J lost 6; bases outside the gene matches: 7. In germline, CDR1 is LGHDT, CDR2 YNNKEL (reference sequence). This CDR3 contains 15 residues.

The chain employs TRBV5-6 and TRBJ1-2, with a tentative D call TRBD1 (5 bases). The CDR3 sequence is 15 residues long. From germline, CDR1 is SGHDT and CDR2 YYEEEE. With 6 bases removed from V and 0 bases from J, the gap between germline ends came to 15 bases. The CDR3 coding sequence is TGTGCCAGCATGCCCTTCAGGGTTTCTAACTATGGCTACACCTTC. This translates into CASMPFRVSNYGYTF.

This chain uses TRBV19 with TRBJ1-2, with a weak D call TRBD1 (5 bases). Germline V gives CDR1 LNHDA, CDR2 SQIVND (reference sequence). The germline V and J ends were trimmed by 9 bases and 4 bases, with 12 bases remaining between them. CDR3 size: 12 residues. CDR3 sequence (DNA): TGTGCCAGCAAGACAGTCGCCTATGGCTACACCTTC. This codes for CASKTVAYGYTF.

The rearrangement joins TRBV7-9 to TRBJ1-5, with no clear D. Germline V gene lookup returns CDR1 SEHNR and CDR2 FQNEAQ (reference sequence). The CDR3 contains 15 residues. Trimming shortened V by 2 bases and J by 4 bases, and 12 bases separated the two germline ends. The CDR3, as DNA: TGTGCCAGCAGCTTATTGGCGGGGTCTAATCAGCCCCAGCATTTT. It codes for CASSLLAGSNQPQHF.

The chain joins TRBV3-1 (or the pseudogene TRBV3-2) to TRBJ1-6; a weak D match, TRBD1 (5 bases). The V and J ends lost 0 bases and 5 bases respectively, with 8 bases between them. This CDR3 region has 15 residues. Germline V gene lookup returns CDR1 LGHDT and CDR2 YNNKEL (reference sequence). The CDR3 region has the DNA TGTGCCAGCAGCCAAGAGGCAGGGAATAATTCACCCCTCCACTTT. It yields the protein CASSQEAGNNSPLHF.

J is TRBJ2-1 and V is TRBV4-2; D is ambiguous. Germline V CDR1 and CDR2: LGHNA, YNFKEQ. V dropped 8 bases and J dropped 2 bases, with 10 bases sitting between them. The CDR3 has 13 amino acids. CDR3 protein: CASGDDPYNEQFF. The CDR3, as DNA: TGTGCCAGCGGAGACGACCCCTACAATGAGCAGTTCTTC.

V gene TRBV12-3 or TRBV12-4 combines with J gene TRBJ2-7; either TRBD1 or TRBD2 may supply D (5 bases each). This CDR3 is built from 11 residues. V lost 6 bases and J lost 8, with 11 bases in between. CDR3 residues: CASRGEGQQYF. CDR3 DNA sequence: TGTGCCAGCAGGGGGGAAGGGCAGCAGTACTTC.

The V call is TRBV6-6, the J call TRBJ1-5; D remains unclear. The CDR3 has 15 amino acids. Per germline, CDR1 MNHNY and CDR2 SVGAGI (reference sequence). The germline V and J ends were trimmed by 0 bases and 2 bases, with 8 bases remaining between them. The CDR3 sequence: CASSYSQQRNQPQHF. The CDR3 DNA sequence: TGTGCCAGCAGTTACTCGCAGCAACGCAATCAGCCCCAGCATTTT.